The rows below give T cell receptor beta chains drawn from one sample of a study of cytomegalovirus exposure and HLA in healthy donors. Assay: immunoSEQ multiplex PCR; the TCRdb copy retains only in-frame clones and omits some. The table includes over 95,000 clones, 67% detected once. The sample was PBMCs. The receptors come from a man younger than 35 in good health and CMV-seropositive. Each CDR3 is given with its conserved first and last residue. The D gene is left open where the match is weak. Clone size is not always given. Where it is, it says once, few, many or a class for expanded clones.

size,J,D,V,DNA,CDR3
NA,TRBJ2-3,TRBD1,TRBV10-2,TGCGCCAGCAGTGCGGACAGGGTTACAACGCAGTATTTT,CASSADRVTTQYF
medium-sized,TRBJ2-7,TRBD2,TRBV7-2,TGTGCCAGCAGCTTGGGACTAGCGGCGTCCTACGAGCAGTACTTC,CASSLGLAASYEQYF
few,TRBJ1-4,TRBD1,TRBV30,TGTGCCTGGAGTGCCGGACAGGGGAGGAATGAAAAACTGTTTTTT,CAWSAGQGRNEKLFF
few,TRBJ1-5,NA,TRBV5-4,TGTGCCAGCAGGCCTAGAGTTACTCAGCCGTATAGCAATCAGCCCCAGCATTTT,CASRPRVTQPYSNQPQHF
NA,TRBJ2-3,TRBD1,TRBV2,TGTGCCAGCAGCGATGAACCTCAGGGGGCGCAGTATTTT,CASSDEPQGAQYF
few,TRBJ2-6,TRBD2,TRBV30,TGTGCCTGGAGTGTCACAAGGACTAGCGGGTCTGGGGCCAACGTCCTGACTTTC,CAWSVTRTSGSGANVLTF
few,TRBJ2-1,NA,TRBV29-1,TGCAGCGTGTCGGACTTTAGCCCTATAATTTCGCTCTTC,CSVSDFSPIISLF
once,TRBJ2-2,NA,TRBV7-9,TGTGCCAGCAGCTTCCAGGGCGGGGAGCTGTTTTTT,CASSFQGGELFF
NA,TRBJ2-1,NA,TRBV9,TGTGCCAGCAGCGTAGTTGCAGGCAATGAGCAGTTCTTC,CASSVVAGNEQFF
NA,TRBJ2-4,TRBD2,TRBV4-1,TGCGCCAGCAGCCCCCTAGCGGGGGGACCGAACATTCAGTACTTC,CASSPLAGGPNIQYF
NA,TRBJ2-5,TRBD2,TRBV2,TGTGCCAGCAGTCTCGGGGGGGGACAAGAGACCCAGTACTTC,CASSLGGGQETQYF
NA,TRBJ2-1,NA,TRBV5-6,TGTGCCAGCAGCTTCTCGGGCAATGAGCAGTTCTTC,CASSFSGNEQFF
once,TRBJ1-2,NA,TRBV6-5,TGTGCCAGCAGTTACGCAGGGAACTATGGCTACACCTTC,CASSYAGNYGYTF
few,TRBJ2-7,NA,TRBV20-1,TGCAGTGCTGTAGACTACTACGAGCAGTACTTC,CSAVDYYEQYF
few,TRBJ1-2,NA,TRBV7-9,TGTGCCAGCAGCTTGGGGTGGGGAGATGGCTACACCTTC,CASSLGWGDGYTF
once,TRBJ1-5,NA,TRBV4-1,TGCGCCAGCAGCCAAGGATACAGAAATCAGCCCCAGCATTTT,CASSQGYRNQPQHF
NA,TRBJ1-2,NA,TRBV28,TGTGCCAGCAGTTTGCAGGGGCTCGAGGGCTACACCTTC,CASSLQGLEGYTF
few,TRBJ2-5,NA,TRBV7-2,TGTGCCAGCAGGTGGGGGCACCAAGAGACCCAGTACTTC,CASRWGHQETQYF
NA,TRBJ2-1,NA,TRBV9,TGTGCCAGCAGCGTCTCTGTTTACAATGAGCAGTTCTTC,CASSVSVYNEQFF
NA,TRBJ2-3,NA,TRBV5-4,TGTGCCAGCAGCTCTACTAGGAGTCGGACAGATACGCAGTATTTT,CASSSTRSRTDTQYF
NA,TRBJ1-3,NA,TRBV9,TGTGCCAGCAGCGTACTTCCAGACAACTCTGGAAACACCATATATTTT,CASSVLPDNSGNTIYF
NA,TRBJ1-5,NA,TRBV4-2,TGTGCCAGCAGCCAGGGGGCCAATCAGCCCCAGCATTTT,CASSQGANQPQHF
NA,TRBJ1-1,NA,TRBV6-1,TGTGCCAGCAGTGATGCCTGGGGGGGTCCTGAAGCTTTCTTT,CASSDAWGGPEAFF
NA,TRBJ2-2,NA,TRBV12-5,TGTGCTAGTGGTCCCGAGGCGTCTAGCGCGACGAACACCGGGGAGCTGTTTTTT,CASGPEASSATNTGELFF
NA,TRBJ2-1,TRBD2,TRBV6-6,TGTGCCAGCAGTTACGCCAGCGGGAGCTACAATGAGCAGTTCTTC,CASSYASGSYNEQFF
once,TRBJ1-1,NA,TRBV7-9,TGTTCCAGCAGCTTAGGTACTAACACTGAAGCTTTCTTT,CSSSLGTNTEAFF
NA,TRBJ2-7,NA,TRBV28,TGTGCCAGCAGTTTCGCGGCAGGGGCCTACGAGCAGTACTTC,CASSFAAGAYEQYF
once,TRBJ1-6,NA,TRBV4-1,TGCGCCAGCAGCCGAGCTGAACAAACCTGGGGCAATTCACCCCTCCACTTT,CASSRAEQTWGNSPLHF
NA,TRBJ2-2,TRBD1,TRBV7-3,TGTGCCAGCAGGATGGACAGGGGGCGTCTTGCCGGGGAGCTGTTTTTT,CASRMDRGRLAGELFF
few,TRBJ1-2,NA,TRBV5-1,TGCGCCAGCAGCTACTCGGACAGCGCTACTTATAACTATGGCTACACCTTC,CASSYSDSATYNYGYTF
NA,TRBJ1-6,NA,TRBV5-6,TGTGCCAGCAGCTTGCCGGGGAACAATTCACCCCTCCACTTT,CASSLPGNNSPLHF
few,TRBJ2-2,NA,TRBV6-5,TGTGCCAGCAGTCGACTGAACACCGGGGAGCTGTTTTTT,CASSRLNTGELFF
NA,TRBJ2-3,NA,TRBV19,TGTGCCAGTAGTCCACGGACACGGACAGATACGCAGTATTTT,CASSPRTRTDTQYF
NA,TRBJ1-6,TRBD1,TRBV6-6,TGTGCCAGCAGCCCCGGGACAGGGGGCTATTCACCCCTCCACTTT,CASSPGTGGYSPLHF
NA,TRBJ1-2,NA,TRBV2,TGTGCCCGCCTCTCAGGCTATGGCTACACCTTC,CARLSGYGYTF
NA,TRBJ1-1,NA,TRBV10-1,TGCGCCAGCAGTGGACCTGACTTCGCTTCTGAAGCTTTCTTT,CASSGPDFASEAFF
NA,TRBJ2-7,NA,TRBV10-3,TGTGCCATCAGTGGACAGAACTACGAGCAGTACTTC,CAISGQNYEQYF
NA,TRBJ2-5,NA,TRBV27,TGTGCCAGCAGTTTATCTAGCAGGGATATTCGGGAGACCCAGTACTTC,CASSLSSRDIRETQYF
once,TRBJ2-3,NA,TRBV5-1,TGCGCCAGCAGCTTTGTGTGGTCCAGCTTGGGCAATACGCAGTATTTT,CASSFVWSSLGNTQYF
NA,TRBJ2-1,TRBD2,TRBV5-1,TGCGCCAGCAGCTTGGTCGCGGGGGGGGGCCTTTCCTACAATGAGCAGTTCTTC,CASSLVAGGGLSYNEQFF
NA,TRBJ1-4,NA,TRBV19,TGTGCCAGTGCCGCCTCGGGGGAAAAACTGTTTTTT,CASAASGEKLFF
few,TRBJ2-7,TRBD1,TRBV6-5,TGTGCCAGCAGTTCTCAGACAGGGCTAGCCTACGAGCAGTACTTC,CASSSQTGLAYEQYF
NA,TRBJ2-2,TRBD1,TRBV19,TGTGCCAGTACCCGCCCCGGGACAGGGAACACCGGGGAGCTGTTTTTT,CASTRPGTGNTGELFF
NA,TRBJ2-5,NA,TRBV11-2,TGTGCCAGCAGCTTAGACGGGAGGACCCAGTACTTC,CASSLDGRTQYF
few,TRBJ2-2,TRBD1,TRBV2,TGTGCCAGCAGGAGACAGGGGGCGCGTACCGGGGAGCTGTTTTTT,CASRRQGARTGELFF
NA,TRBJ1-1,NA,TRBV7-2,TGTGCCAGCAGCTTATCCCGGGGTATGACTGAAGCTTTCTTT,CASSLSRGMTEAFF
NA,TRBJ2-3,TRBD2,TRBV14,TGTGCCAGCAGCCTTGGGGGGGACCCCGTGACAGATACGCAGTATTTT,CASSLGGDPVTDTQYF
NA,TRBJ1-5,NA,TRBV30,TGTGCCTGGAGTGGCCCAGGGGTTCAGCCCCAGCATTTT,CAWSGPGVQPQHF
NA,TRBJ2-3,NA,TRBV6-1,TGTGCCAGCAGAGACTGGGGAGGGGGTGATACGCAGTATTTT,CASRDWGGGDTQYF
NA,TRBJ2-7,TRBD1,TRBV11-3,TGTGCCAGCAGCTCCCGGGACAGCTCCTACGAGCAGTACTTC,CASSSRDSSYEQYF
NA,TRBJ2-1,TRBD2,TRBV19,TGTGCCAGTAGCACCTCCCTAGCGGGGGGGCCCTACAATGAGCAGTTCTTC,CASSTSLAGGPYNEQFF
NA,TRBJ1-2,NA,TRBV2,TGTGCCAGCAGTGACTGGGTAGGGGGAAGCGGCTACACCTTC,CASSDWVGGSGYTF
NA,TRBJ2-7,TRBD1,TRBV11-3,TGTGCCAGCAGCTACCGAGTGGGACAGGGGGCGAACTACGAGCAGTACTTC,CASSYRVGQGANYEQYF